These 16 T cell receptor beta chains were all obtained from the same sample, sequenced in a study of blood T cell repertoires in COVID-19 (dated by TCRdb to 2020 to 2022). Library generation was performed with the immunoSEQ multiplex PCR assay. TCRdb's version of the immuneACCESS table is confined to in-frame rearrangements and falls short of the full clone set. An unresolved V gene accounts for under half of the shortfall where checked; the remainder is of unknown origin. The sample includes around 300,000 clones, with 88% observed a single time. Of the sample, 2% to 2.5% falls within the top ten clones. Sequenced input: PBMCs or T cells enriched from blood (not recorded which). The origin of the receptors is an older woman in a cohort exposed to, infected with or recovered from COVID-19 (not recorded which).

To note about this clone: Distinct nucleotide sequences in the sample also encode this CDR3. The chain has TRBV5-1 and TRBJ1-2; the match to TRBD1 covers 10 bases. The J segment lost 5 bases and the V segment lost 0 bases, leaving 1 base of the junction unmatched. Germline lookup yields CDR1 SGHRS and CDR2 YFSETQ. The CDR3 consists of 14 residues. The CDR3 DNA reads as TGCGCCAGCAGCTTGGGGACAGGGGGTTATGGCTACACCTTC. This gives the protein CASSLGTGGYGYTF.

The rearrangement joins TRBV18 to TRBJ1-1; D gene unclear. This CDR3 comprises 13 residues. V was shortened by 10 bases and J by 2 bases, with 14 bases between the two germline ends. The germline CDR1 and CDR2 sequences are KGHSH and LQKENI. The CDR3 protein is CANRGLPNTEAFF. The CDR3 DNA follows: TGTGCCAACCGCGGACTCCCCAACACTGAAGCTTTCTTT. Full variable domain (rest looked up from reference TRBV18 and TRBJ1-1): NAGVMQNPRHLVRRRGQEARLRCSPMKGHSHVYWYRQLPEEGLKFMVYLQKENIIDESGMPKERFSAEFPKEGPSILRIQQVVRGDSAAYFCANRGLPNTEAFFGQGTRLTVV.

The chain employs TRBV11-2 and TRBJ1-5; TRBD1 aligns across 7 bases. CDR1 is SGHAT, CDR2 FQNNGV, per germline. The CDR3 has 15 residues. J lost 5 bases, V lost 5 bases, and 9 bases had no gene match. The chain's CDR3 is CASSTGTGAHQPQHF. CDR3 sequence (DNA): TGTGCCAGCAGCACGGGTACAGGGGCGCATCAGCCCCAGCATTTT.

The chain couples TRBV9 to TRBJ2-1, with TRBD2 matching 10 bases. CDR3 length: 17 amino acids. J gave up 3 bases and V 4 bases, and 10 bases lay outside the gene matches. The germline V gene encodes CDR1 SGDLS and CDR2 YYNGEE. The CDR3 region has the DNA TGTGCCAGCAGCTCACACCCCCTAGCGGGGGTCTACAATGAGCAGTTCTTC. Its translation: CASSSHPLAGVYNEQFF.

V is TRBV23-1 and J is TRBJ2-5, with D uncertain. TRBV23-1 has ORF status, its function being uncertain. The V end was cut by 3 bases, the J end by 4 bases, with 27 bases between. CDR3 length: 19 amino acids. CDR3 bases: TGCGCCAGCAGTCAGGCGCGACGGAGAGGTATCCCCCCTCCAGAGACCCAGTACTTC. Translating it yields CASSQARRRGIPPPETQYF.

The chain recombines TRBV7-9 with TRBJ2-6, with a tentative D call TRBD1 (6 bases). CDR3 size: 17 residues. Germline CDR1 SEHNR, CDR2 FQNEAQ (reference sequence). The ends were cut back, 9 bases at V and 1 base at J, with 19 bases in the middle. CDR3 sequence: CARPRDTLASGANVLTF. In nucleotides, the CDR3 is TGTGCCAGACCCCGGGACACCTTGGCGTCTGGGGCCAACGTCCTGACTTTC.

CDR3 loop: CSVAGSGNQPQHF. CDR3 nucleotide sequence: TGCAGCGTTGCCGGGTCGGGCAATCAGCCCCAGCATTTT. The chain couples TRBV29-1 to TRBJ1-5; D unresolved. The CDR3 runs 13 residues. V gave up 4 bases and J gave up 2 bases, with 9 bases separating them. Germline loops: CDR1 SQVTM, CDR2 ANQGSEA.

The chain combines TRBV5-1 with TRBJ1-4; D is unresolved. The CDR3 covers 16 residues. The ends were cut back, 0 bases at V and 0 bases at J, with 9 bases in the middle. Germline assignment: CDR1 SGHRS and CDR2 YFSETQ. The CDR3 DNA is TGCGCCAGCAGCTTGGGGCAGATGACAACTAATGAAAAACTGTTTTTT. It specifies CASSLGQMTTNEKLFF.

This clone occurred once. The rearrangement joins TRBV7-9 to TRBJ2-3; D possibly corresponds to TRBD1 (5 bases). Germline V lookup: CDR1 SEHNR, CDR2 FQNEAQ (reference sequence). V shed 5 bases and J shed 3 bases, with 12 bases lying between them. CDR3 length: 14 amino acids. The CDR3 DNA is TGTGCCAGCAGCCCAGGACATCCGACAGATACGCAGTATTTT. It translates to CASSPGHPTDTQYF.

The CDR3 bases are TGTGCCAGCAGCCTCTATAGCGGAGGGAGAGATACGCAGTATTTT. Its translation: CASSLYSGGRDTQYF. The chain uses TRBV28 and TRBJ2-3; D perhaps matches TRBD2 (6 bases). The CDR3 is made up of 15 amino acids. From germline, CDR1 is MDHEN and CDR2 SYDVKM. V lost 6 bases and J 5 bases, leaving 18 bases between the germline ends.

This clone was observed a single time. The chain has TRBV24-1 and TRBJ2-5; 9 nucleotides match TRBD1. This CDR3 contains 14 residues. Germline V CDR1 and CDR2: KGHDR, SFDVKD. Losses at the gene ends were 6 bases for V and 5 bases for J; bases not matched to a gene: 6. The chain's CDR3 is CATSLQGASETQYF. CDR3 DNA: TGTGCCACCAGTCTACAGGGGGCAAGTGAGACCCAGTACTTC.

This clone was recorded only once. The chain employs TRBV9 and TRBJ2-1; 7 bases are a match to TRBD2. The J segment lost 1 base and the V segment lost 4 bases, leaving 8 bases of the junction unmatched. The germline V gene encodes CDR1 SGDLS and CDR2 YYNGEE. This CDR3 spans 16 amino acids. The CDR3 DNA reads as TGTGCCAGCAGCCGCTCTAGCGGAGCTTCCTACAATGAGCAGTTCTTC. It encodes CASSRSSGASYNEQFF.

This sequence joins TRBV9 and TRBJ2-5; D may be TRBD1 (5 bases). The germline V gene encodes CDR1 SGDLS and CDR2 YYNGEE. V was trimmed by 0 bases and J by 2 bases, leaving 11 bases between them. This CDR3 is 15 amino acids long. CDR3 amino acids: CASSVATGWQETQYF. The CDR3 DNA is TGTGCCAGCAGCGTAGCAACAGGTTGGCAAGAGACCCAGTACTTC.

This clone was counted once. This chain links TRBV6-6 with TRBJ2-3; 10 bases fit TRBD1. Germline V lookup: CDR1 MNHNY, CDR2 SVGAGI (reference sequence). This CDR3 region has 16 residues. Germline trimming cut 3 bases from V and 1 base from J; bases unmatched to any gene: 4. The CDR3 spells CASSYSGTGGTDTQYF. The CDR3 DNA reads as TGTGCCAGCAGTTATTCCGGGACAGGGGGCACAGATACGCAGTATTTT.

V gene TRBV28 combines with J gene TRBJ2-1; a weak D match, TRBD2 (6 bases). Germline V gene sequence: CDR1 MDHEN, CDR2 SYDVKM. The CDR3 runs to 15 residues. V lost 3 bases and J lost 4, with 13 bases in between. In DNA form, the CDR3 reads TGTGCCAGCAGTTTTATAGGGGCGGGGTACAATGAGCAGTTCTTC. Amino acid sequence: CASSFIGAGYNEQFF. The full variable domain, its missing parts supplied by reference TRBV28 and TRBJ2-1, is DVKVTQSSRYLVKRTGEKVFLECVQDMDHENMFWYRQDPGLGLRLIYFSYDVKMKEKGDIPEGYSVSREKKERFSLILESASTNQTSMYLCASSFIGAGYNEQFFGPGTRLTVL.

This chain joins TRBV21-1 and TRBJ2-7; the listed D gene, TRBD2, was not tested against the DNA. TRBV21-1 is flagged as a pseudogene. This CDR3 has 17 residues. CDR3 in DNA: TGTGCCAGCAGCAAAACTAGCGGGAGGGCCGAGTTCTACGAGCAGTACTTC. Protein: CASSKTSGRAEFYEQYF.